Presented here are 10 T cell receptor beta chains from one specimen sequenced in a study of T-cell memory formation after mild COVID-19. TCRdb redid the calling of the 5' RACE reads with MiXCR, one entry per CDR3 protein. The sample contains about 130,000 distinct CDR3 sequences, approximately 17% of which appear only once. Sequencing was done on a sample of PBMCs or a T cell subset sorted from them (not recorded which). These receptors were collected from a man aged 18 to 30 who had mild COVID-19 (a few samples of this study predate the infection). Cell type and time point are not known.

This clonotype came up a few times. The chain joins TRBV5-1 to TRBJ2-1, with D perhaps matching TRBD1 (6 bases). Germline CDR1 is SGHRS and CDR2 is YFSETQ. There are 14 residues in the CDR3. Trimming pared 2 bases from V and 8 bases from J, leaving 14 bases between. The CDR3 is CASSFEQGADEQFF. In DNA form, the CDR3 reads TGCGCCAGCAGCTTCGAACAGGGAGCGGATGAGCAGTTCTTC.

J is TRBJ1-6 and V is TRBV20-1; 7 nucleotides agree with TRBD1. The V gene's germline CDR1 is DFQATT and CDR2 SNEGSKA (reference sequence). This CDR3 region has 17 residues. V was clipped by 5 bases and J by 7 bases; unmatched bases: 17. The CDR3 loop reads CSAFPPGTAKENSPLHF. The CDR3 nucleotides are TGCAGTGCTTTCCCTCCCGGGACAGCCAAGGAAAATTCACCCCTCCACTTT.

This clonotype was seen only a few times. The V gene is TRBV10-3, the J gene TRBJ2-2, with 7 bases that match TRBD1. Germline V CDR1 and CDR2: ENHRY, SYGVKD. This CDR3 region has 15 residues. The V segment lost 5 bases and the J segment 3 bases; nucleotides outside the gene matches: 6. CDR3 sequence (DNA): TGTGCCATCAGTAGACAGGGCACGGACACCGGGGAGCTGTTTTTT. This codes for CAISRQGTDTGELFF.

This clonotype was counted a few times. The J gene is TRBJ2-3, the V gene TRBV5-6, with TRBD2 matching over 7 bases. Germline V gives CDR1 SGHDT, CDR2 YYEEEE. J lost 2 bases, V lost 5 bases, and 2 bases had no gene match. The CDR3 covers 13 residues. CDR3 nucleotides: TGTGCCAGCAGGCGGGAGCACACAGATACGCAGTATTTT. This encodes CASRREHTDTQYF.

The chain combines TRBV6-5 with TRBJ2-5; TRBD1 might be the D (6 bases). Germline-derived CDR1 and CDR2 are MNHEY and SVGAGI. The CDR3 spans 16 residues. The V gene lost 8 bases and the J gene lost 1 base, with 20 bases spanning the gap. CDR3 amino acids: CASSRQGLWTQETQYF. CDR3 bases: TGTGCCAGCTCGCGGCAGGGGCTTTGGACCCAAGAGACCCAGTACTTC.

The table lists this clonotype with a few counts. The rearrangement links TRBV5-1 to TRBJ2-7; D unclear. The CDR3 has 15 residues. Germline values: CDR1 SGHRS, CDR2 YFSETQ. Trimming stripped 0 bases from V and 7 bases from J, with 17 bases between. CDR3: CASSLDRLDSREQYF. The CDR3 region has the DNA TGCGCCAGCAGCTTGGACAGATTGGATTCGAGGGAGCAGTACTTC.

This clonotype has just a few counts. Here the CDR3 DNA reads TGTGCCAGCAGCTTAAGTACCTACAATGAGCAGTTCTTC. This codes for CASSLSTYNEQFF. The chain carries TRBV7-2 and TRBJ2-1; D gene uncertain. Trimming left V 2 bases short and J 2 bases short, with 4 bases between. From germline, CDR1 is SGHTA and CDR2 FQGNSA. The CDR3 loop spans 13 amino acids.

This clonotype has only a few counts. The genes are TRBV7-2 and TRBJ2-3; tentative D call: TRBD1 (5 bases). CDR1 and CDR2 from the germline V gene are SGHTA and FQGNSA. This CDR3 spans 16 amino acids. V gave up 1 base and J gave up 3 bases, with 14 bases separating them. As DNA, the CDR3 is TGTGCCAGCAGCTTAGGCGTCAGGGCCTTGACAGATACGCAGTATTTT. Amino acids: CASSLGVRALTDTQYF.

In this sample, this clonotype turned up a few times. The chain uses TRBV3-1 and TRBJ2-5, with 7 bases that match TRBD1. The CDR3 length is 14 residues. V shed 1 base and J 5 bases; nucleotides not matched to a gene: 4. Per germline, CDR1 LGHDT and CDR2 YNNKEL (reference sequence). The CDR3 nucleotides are TGTGCCAGCAGCCAAGGACAGGGCTGGGAGACCCAGTACTTC. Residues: CASSQGQGWETQYF.

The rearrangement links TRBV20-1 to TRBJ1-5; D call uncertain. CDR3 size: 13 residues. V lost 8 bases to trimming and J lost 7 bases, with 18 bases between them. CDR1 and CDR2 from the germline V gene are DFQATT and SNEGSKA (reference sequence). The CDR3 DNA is TGCAGTCTCAAAATGTTGGGTGGGCAGCCCCAGCATTTT. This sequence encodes CSLKMLGGQPQHF.